This record looks at one T cell receptor beta chain sequence and its context. The germline V gene has CDR1 SQVTM and CDR2 ANQGSEA. The CDR3 consists of 13 residues. V was trimmed by 6 bases and J by 3 bases, leaving 12 bases between them. The data derive from a study of blood T cell repertoires in COVID-19. TCRdb keeps only in-frame clones here, not all; method: immunoSEQ multiplex PCR. The sample includes about 140,000 clones, approximately 88% of them seen just once. The origin of this receptor is a woman between 50 and 59 years old with acute or convalescent COVID-19. The sequencing input was peripheral blood. The V call is TRBV29-1, the J call TRBJ1-5, with TRBD1 as a possible D gene (6 bases). CDR3: CSVATGLNQPQHF. The DNA of the CDR3 is TGCAGCGTCGCTACAGGGCTCAATCAGCCCCAGCATTTT.